The 27 T cell receptor beta chains below come from one sample, sequenced in a study of blood T cell repertoires in COVID-19. Libraries were prepared by immunoSEQ multiplex PCR; TCRdb keeps only in-frame clonotypes and omits some of them. The sample gives a few hundred thousand clones, 85% to 90% of which show up once; roughly 5.9% is in the top ten. Sequencing used peripheral blood. All receptors derive from a woman in her fifties or sixties with COVID-19, enrolled during active disease.

The rearrangement uses TRBV7-6 and TRBJ2-5; 8 bases align to TRBD1. Germline lookup yields CDR1 SGHVS and CDR2 FNYEAQ. Germline trimming cut 3 bases from V and 5 bases from J; bases unmatched to any gene: 11. The CDR3 contains 16 residues. CDR3 sequence: CASSLVSGTGGETQYF. In nucleotides, the CDR3 is TGTGCCAGCAGCTTGGTCTCCGGGACAGGCGGTGAGACCCAGTACTTC.

The chain joins TRBV28 to TRBJ2-7, with D possibly matching TRBD2 (6 bases). In germline, CDR1 is MDHEN, CDR2 SYDVKM. The V end lost 4 bases, the J end lost 9 bases, and 13 bases lay between the germline ends. The CDR3 totals 12 residues. The chain's CDR3 is CASSSWEAGQYF. The CDR3 DNA reads TGTGCCAGCAGTTCATGGGAGGCGGGGCAGTACTTC.

The chain carries TRBV18 and TRBJ2-7, with a weak D call TRBD1 (5 bases). The germline V gene encodes CDR1 KGHSH and CDR2 LQKENI. V shed 3 bases and J shed 2 bases, with 11 bases lying between them. The CDR3 has 14 amino acids. CDR3 sequence: CASSPRRGTYEQYF. CDR3 bases: TGTGCCAGCTCACCCCGTAGGGGAACCTACGAGCAGTACTTC.

V gene TRBV2 combines with J gene TRBJ2-5; TRBD2 matches at 12 bases. The V gene's germline CDR1 is SNHLY and CDR2 FYNNEI. The CDR3 consists of 17 residues. Germline trimming cut 4 bases from V and 5 bases from J; bases unmatched to any gene: 11. CDR3 coding DNA: TGTGCCAGCAGTGGTCCCCTAGCGGGAGGGCGGAGGGAGACCCAGTACTTC. Its translation is CASSGPLAGGRRETQYF.

This chain links TRBV5-4 with TRBJ2-7, with a weak D call TRBD1 (6 bases). The CDR3 length is 13 residues. Per the germline V gene, CDR1 is SGHNT and CDR2 is YYREEE (reference sequence). V lost 4 bases, J lost 3 bases, and 11 bases lay in between. The DNA of the CDR3 is TGTGCCAGCAGCCAGGGACAACGCTACGAGCAGTACTTC. This encodes CASSQGQRYEQYF.

The gene calls are TRBV4-1 and TRBJ2-7, with 13 positions matching TRBD2. V dropped 2 bases and J dropped 2; count of bases not matched to a gene: 12. This CDR3 comprises 19 residues. Germline values: CDR1 MGHRA, CDR2 YSYEKL. CDR3 bases: TGCGCCAGCAGCCAACCCGGACAGGCGGGACTAGCGGGACCCTACGAGCAGTACTTC. It codes for CASSQPGQAGLAGPYEQYF.

This chain links TRBV28 with TRBJ1-2, with no clear D. Germline V gives CDR1 MDHEN, CDR2 SYDVKM. CDR3 length: 11 amino acids. Trimming removed 6 bases from V and 8 bases from J, with 10 bases in between. The CDR3 region is CASSTPRGYTF. Here the CDR3 DNA reads TGTGCCAGCAGCACCCCGCGGGGCTACACCTTC.

The chain couples TRBV27 to TRBJ2-7; TRBD1 might be the D (6 bases). CDR3 length: 15 amino acids. The V end lost 2 bases, the J end lost 4 bases, and 15 bases lay between the germline ends. Germline CDR1 reads MNHEY; CDR2 reads SMNVEV (reference sequence). This CDR3 is CASSLEPGEGYEQYF. CDR3 in DNA: TGTGCCAGCAGTTTAGAGCCAGGGGAAGGGTACGAGCAGTACTTC.

The CDR3 loop reads CASSSGSYGYTF. The DNA of the CDR3 is TGTGCCAGCAGTTCGGGAAGCTATGGCTACACCTTC. This chain uses TRBV6-6 with TRBJ1-2; no reliable D call. The germline gives CDR1 MNHNY, CDR2 SVGAGI (reference sequence). The CDR3 covers 12 residues. The V and J ends lost 4 bases and 4 bases respectively, with 7 bases between them.

This clone was detected a few times. V usage is TRBV11-3 and J usage is TRBJ2-2; TRBD2 is a possible D gene (8 bases). Germline V gives CDR1 SGHNT, CDR2 YENEEA. This CDR3 has 16 residues. The germline V and J ends were trimmed by 5 bases and 6 bases, with 19 bases remaining between them. CDR3 DNA: TGTGCCAGCAGCCGGGGGGGACAGAGGTCCCCCGGGGAGCTGTTTTTT. This gives the protein CASSRGGQRSPGELFF.

The table lists this clone with a count of one. The chain recombines TRBV5-6 with TRBJ2-7, with a weak D call TRBD2 (6 bases). V was shortened by 3 bases and J by 2 bases, with 12 bases between the two germline ends. The CDR3 spans 14 residues. Germline V CDR1 and CDR2: SGHDT, YYEEEE. The CDR3 nucleotides read TGTGCCAGCAGCTACCGGGACTGGACCTACGAGCAGTACTTC. Translated, it gives CASSYRDWTYEQYF.

This clone came up a few times. The CDR3 region has the DNA TGTGCCAGCAGCTTAACTAGTCAGGTCATGAACACTGAAGCTTTCTTT. It codes for CASSLTSQVMNTEAFF. The V and J genes are TRBV11-2 and TRBJ1-1; D gene unclear. CDR1 and CDR2 from the germline V gene are SGHAT and FQNNGV. The V and J ends lost 2 bases and 0 bases respectively, with 13 bases between them. The CDR3 runs to 16 residues.

The CDR3 DNA is TGCGCCAGCCAGACAGGGGGCGCGGGTGGCTACACCTTC. It translates to CASQTGGAGGYTF. The V gene is TRBV5-1, the J gene TRBJ1-2, with 10 bases aligning to TRBD1. The ends lost 7 bases at V and 7 bases at J; junction bases unmatched: 7. The germline CDR1 and CDR2 sequences are SGHRS and YFSETQ. The CDR3 is 13 amino acids.

V is TRBV5-8 and J is TRBJ1-6; maybe TRBD1 (5 bases). CDR1 is SGHTS, CDR2 YDEGEE, per germline. This CDR3 has 15 residues. Trimming pared 1 base from V and 10 bases from J, leaving 15 bases between. CDR3 DNA sequence: TGTGCCAGCAGCTTGAGTAGGGTTAGGGGATCACCCCTCCACTTT. Protein: CASSLSRVRGSPLHF.

This chain joins TRBV12-3 or TRBV12-4 and TRBJ1-4; D call uncertain. This CDR3 is built from 12 residues. Trimming pared 6 bases from V and 8 bases from J, leaving 10 bases between. In DNA form, the CDR3 reads TGTGCCAGCAGCCTTCGCCGGGAAAAACTGTTTTTT. Protein sequence: CASSLRREKLFF.

This sequence joins TRBV29-1 and TRBJ2-1; 7 nucleotides agree with TRBD1. CDR1 is SQVTM and CDR2 is ANQGSEA in the germline V gene. The CDR3 contains 13 residues. V lost 7 bases and J lost 5; bases outside the gene matches: 8. The chain's CDR3 is CSGTGPRHNEQFF. CDR3 in DNA: TGCAGCGGGACAGGTCCCAGACACAATGAGCAGTTCTTC.

The rearrangement joins TRBV9 to TRBJ2-7, with TRBD1 identical over 7 bases. CDR3 length: 15 amino acids. Germline CDR1 SGDLS, CDR2 YYNGEE. V shed 0 bases, J shed 2 bases, and the junction held 5 bases outside the gene matches. The CDR3 nucleotides are TGTGCCAGCAGCGTAGCTCAGGGGACAGCCTACGAGCAGTACTTC. Amino acid sequence: CASSVAQGTAYEQYF.

The rearrangement links TRBV12-3 or TRBV12-4 to TRBJ2-1; D ambiguous. V lost 5 bases to trimming and J lost 0 bases, with 5 bases between them. This CDR3 is built from 13 residues. DNA for the CDR3: TGTGCCAGCAGTGCTACCTCCTACAATGAGCAGTTCTTC. It is translated as CASSATSYNEQFF.

The V and J genes are TRBV2 and TRBJ2-2; 13 bases line up with TRBD2. Germline CDR1 and CDR2: SNHLY and FYNNEI. The CDR3 totals 14 residues. Trimming cost V 9 bases and J 6 bases; bases outside gene matches: 4. CDR3 in amino acids: CASKLAGGPGELFF. The CDR3 bases are TGTGCCAGTAAACTAGCGGGAGGGCCCGGGGAGCTGTTTTTT.

The chain uses TRBV3-1 (or the pseudogene TRBV3-2) and TRBJ1-1; perhaps TRBD1 as D (6 bases). V shed 4 bases and J shed 5 bases, with 14 bases lying between them. Per germline, CDR1 LGHDT and CDR2 YNNKEL (reference sequence). The CDR3 runs 14 residues. Written as DNA, the CDR3 is TGTGCCAGCAGCCCAAGGGGGGGTAGGACTGAAGCTTTCTTT. It translates to CASSPRGGRTEAFF.

V is TRBV12-1 and J is TRBJ1-2; the DNA was not used to check the table's D call, TRBD1. TRBV12-1 is assigned pseudogene status. This CDR3 contains 14 residues. CDR3 coding DNA: TGTGCCAGCAGCTCCTTCGACAGGGAAGGAGGCTACACCTTC. Translated: CASSSFDREGGYTF.

This chain joins TRBV29-1 and TRBJ1-3; no definite D call. The CDR3 contains 13 residues. Germline V lookup: CDR1 SQVTM, CDR2 ANQGSEA. Trimming removed 7 bases from V and 0 bases from J, with 10 bases in between. The DNA for the CDR3 is TGCAGCGCCGTCGGTCACTCTGGAAACACCATATATTTT. It is translated as CSAVGHSGNTIYF.

The chain joins TRBV27 to TRBJ2-1; 10 nucleotides align to TRBD2. The CDR3 spans 18 residues. Germline V gene sequence: CDR1 MNHEY, CDR2 SMNVEV (reference sequence). The V gene end was trimmed by 6 bases and the J gene end by 5 bases; junction bases not matched to a gene: 16. CDR3 sequence reads: CASRLFSNPGLANNEQFF. As DNA, the CDR3 is TGTGCCAGCAGACTCTTCTCAAATCCGGGACTAGCGAACAATGAGCAGTTCTTC.

The gene calls are TRBV5-4 and TRBJ2-5, with 8 nucleotides matching TRBD2. In germline, CDR1 is SGHNT, CDR2 YYREEE (reference sequence). This CDR3 comprises 17 residues. Trimming at V came to 7 bases and at J to 2 bases, leaving 16 bases not matched to a gene. The CDR3 loop reads CASASGAGVPGQETQYF. The CDR3, as DNA: TGTGCCAGCGCGTCGGGAGCGGGAGTACCGGGGCAAGAGACCCAGTACTTC. Full variable domain (outside the CDR3, taken from reference TRBV5-4 and TRBJ2-5): ETGVTQSPTHLIKTRGQQVTLRCSSQSGHNTVSWYQQALGQGPQFIFQYYREEENGRGNFPPRFSGLQFPNYSSELNVNALELDDSALYLCASASGAGVPGQETQYFGPGTRLLVL.

The chain employs TRBV11-2 and TRBJ1-6; maybe TRBD1 (6 bases). The V gene lost 5 bases and the J gene lost 5 bases, with 16 bases spanning the gap. Germline CDR1 and CDR2: SGHAT and FQNNGV. The CDR3 consists of 16 residues. Written as DNA, the CDR3 is TGTGCCAGCAGCCATATAACAGGGTCCCATAATTCACCCCTCCACTTT. It yields the protein CASSHITGSHNSPLHF. Based on the CDR3 plus reference TRBV11-2 and TRBJ1-6, the full variable domain is EAGVAQSPRYKIIEKRQSVAFWCNPISGHATLYWYQQILGQGPKLLIQFQNNGVVDDSQLPKDRFSAERLKGVDSTLKIQPAKLEDSAVYLCASSHITGSHNSPLHFGNGTRLTVT.

The rearrangement links TRBV7-2 to TRBJ2-1; D might be TRBD2 (5 bases). Germline loops: CDR1 SGHTA, CDR2 FQGNSA. CDR3 size: 16 residues. V gave up 1 base and J gave up 2 bases, with 12 bases separating them. The CDR3 nucleotides are TGTGCCAGCAGCTTAGGTGGGCGGGCAGCCTACAATGAGCAGTTCTTC. This translates into CASSLGGRAAYNEQFF.

CDR3: CASRVAGGSYNEQFF. DNA for the CDR3: TGTGCCAGCAGGGTAGCGGGAGGGTCCTACAATGAGCAGTTCTTC. The J gene is TRBJ2-1, the V gene TRBV6-5, with TRBD2 matching 11 bases. The germline gives CDR1 MNHEY, CDR2 SVGAGI. After removal of 6 bases from V and 1 base from J, the junction contained 2 bases not matched to a gene. This CDR3 comprises 15 residues.